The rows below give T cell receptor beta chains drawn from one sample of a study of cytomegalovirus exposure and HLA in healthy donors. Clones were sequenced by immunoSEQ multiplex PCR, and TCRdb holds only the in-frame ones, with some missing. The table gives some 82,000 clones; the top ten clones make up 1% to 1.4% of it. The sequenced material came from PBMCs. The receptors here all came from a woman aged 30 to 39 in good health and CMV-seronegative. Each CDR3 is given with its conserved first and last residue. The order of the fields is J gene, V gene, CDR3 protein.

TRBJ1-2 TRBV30 CAWRGREMDYGYTF
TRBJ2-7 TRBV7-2 CASSYGGTAHVHF
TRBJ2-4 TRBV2 CASSDQGKGAKNIQYF
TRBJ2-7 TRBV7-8 CASSPWPPYEQYF
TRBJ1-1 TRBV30 CAWTGYSTEAFF
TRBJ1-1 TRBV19 CASRNWATEAFF
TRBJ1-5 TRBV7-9 CASSPGGGNQPQHF
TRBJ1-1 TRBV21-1 CASKVGAEAFF
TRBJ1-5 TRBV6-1 CASSEATNSNQPQHF
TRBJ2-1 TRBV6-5 CASSLASGSYNEQFF
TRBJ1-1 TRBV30 CAWSGQVLNTEAFF
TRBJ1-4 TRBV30 CAGSTTGTGSEKLFF
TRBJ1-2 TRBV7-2 CASSPTGQANYGYTF
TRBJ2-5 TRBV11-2 CASSLKAGGETQYF
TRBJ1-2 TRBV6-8 CASSYPGTTGGYTF
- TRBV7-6 CASSPRGGSSYEQYF
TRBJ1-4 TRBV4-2 CASSLSPTAATVFEKLFF
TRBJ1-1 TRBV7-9 CASSLAGGNTEAFF
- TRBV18 CASSPSQRGEQYF
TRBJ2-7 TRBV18 CASSPSDSYEQYF
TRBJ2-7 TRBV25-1 CASSEFPPFYEQYF
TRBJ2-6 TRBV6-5 CASRQSGANVLTF
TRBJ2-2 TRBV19 CASSIELTDTYTGELFF
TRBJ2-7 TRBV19 CASSISLAGVLHEQYF
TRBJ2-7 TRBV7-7 CASSRGGGSEQYF
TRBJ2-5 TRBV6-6 CATRGGETQYF
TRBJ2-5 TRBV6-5 CASRDLETQYF
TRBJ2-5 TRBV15 CATSSPSGGSYQETQYF
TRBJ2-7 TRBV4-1 CASSQEASGLAGGSSYEQYF
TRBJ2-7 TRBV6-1 CASSEASGSSYEQYF
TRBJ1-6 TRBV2 CASSDQGTNSPLHF
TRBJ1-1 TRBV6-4 CASSLTMNTEAFF
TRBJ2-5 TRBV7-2 CASSRDRGPQETQYF
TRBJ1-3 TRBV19 CASSGSNSGNTIYF
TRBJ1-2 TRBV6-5 CASRGGASGYTF
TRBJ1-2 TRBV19 CASSARERGRWGYTF
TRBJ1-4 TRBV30 CAWSPLRENEKLFF
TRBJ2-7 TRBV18 CASSPTSGGYEQYF
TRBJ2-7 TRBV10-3 CAIRDGQGYEQYF
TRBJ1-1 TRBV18 CASSPENQATEAFF
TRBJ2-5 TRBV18 CASSPTPEVWSQETQYF
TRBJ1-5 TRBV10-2 CASSRGPAQPQHF